This TCR beta chain came from a study of spatial heterogeneity in lung cancer. Study-wide findings and caveats: The study found that expanded intratumoral alpha and beta TCR counts tracked tumor mutation counts.

Time point noted: sample taken at primary tumor resection. The donors comprised some 70 untreated early-stage non-small cell lung cancer patients. This clonotype was found many times. No antigen is known for it. The CDR3 runs to 12 residues. Per germline, CDR1 SQVTM and CDR2 ANQGSEA. Losses at the gene ends were 4 bases for V and 8 bases for J; bases not matched to a gene: 4. Each TCR cDNA molecule bore a unique molecular identifier. TCRdb called the 5' RACE reads again in MiXCR, with one record for every CDR3 protein. The sample records approximately 9,500 distinct CDR3 sequences, more than 3.5% being singletons.

The clonotype comes from a female donor with early-stage non-small cell lung cancer. Source: lung tumor tissue, taken at surgery. This chain joins TRBV29-1 and TRBJ1-2; 10 nucleotides agree with TRBD1. In DNA, the CDR3 is TGCAGCGTTGGACAGGGGGCTTGGGGCTACACCTTC. The encoded protein is CSVGQGAWGYTF.